Listed here are 8 T cell receptor beta chains from one sample, sequenced in a study of identical twins. TCRdb called the 5' RACE reads again in MiXCR, with one record for every CDR3 protein. The sample shows 700,000 to 950,000 distinct CDR3 sequences, 9% to 15% of them seen only once. The same specimen was also included in a second study, on yellow fever vaccine responses in identical twins.

Sequencing was carried out using PBMCs. The source is a woman aged 18-30 years in good health.

This clonotype was observed a few times. The J gene is TRBJ2-7, the V gene TRBV2, with TRBD2 identical over 11 bases. Germline CDR1 and CDR2: SNHLY and FYNNEI. The CDR3 spans 16 residues. With 0 bases clipped from V and 3 bases from J, the junction kept 4 bases outside the gene matches. The CDR3 region is CASSEALLAGGYEQYV. The CDR3 DNA sequence: TGTGCCAGCAGTGAAGCGCTTCTAGCGGGGGGCTACGAGCAGTACGTC.

The rearrangement links TRBV10-3 to TRBJ2-5; the D is unclear. The CDR3 consists of 14 residues. The germline CDR1 and CDR2 sequences are ENHRY and SYGVKD. V lost 3 bases, J lost 5 bases, and 13 bases lay in between. This CDR3 reads CAISESQLWETQYF. The CDR3 DNA sequence: TGTGCCATCAGTGAATCACAGTTGTGGGAGACCCAGTACTTC.

This clonotype was counted only a few times. This sequence joins TRBV7-8 and TRBJ2-7; D is unclear. Trimming took 5 bases from V and 2 from J, leaving 13 bases between them. CDR1 and CDR2 from the germline V gene are SGHVS and FQNEAQ. The CDR3 is made up of 14 amino acids. As DNA, the CDR3 is TGTGCCAGCAGCCCTAGGACGGTAACCTACGAGCAGTACTTC. Translating gives CASSPRTVTYEQYF.

This clonotype was seen many times. The rearrangement uses TRBV7-6 and TRBJ2-3; 7 positions match TRBD2. V trimming: 2 bases; J trimming: 6 bases; junction bases outside the gene matches: 5. Germline V lookup: CDR1 SGHVS, CDR2 FNYEAQ. CDR3 size: 14 residues. The CDR3 sequence is CASSLIGGRDTQYF. Written as DNA, the CDR3 is TGTGCCAGCAGCTTAATCGGGGGGAGGGATACGCAGTATTTT.

This chain uses TRBV9 with TRBJ1-5, with D unclear. This CDR3 contains 15 residues. V lost 0 bases and J lost 4, with 11 bases in between. Germline CDR1 reads SGDLS; CDR2 reads YYNGEE. The DNA for the CDR3 is TGTGCCAGCAGCGTAGATTGGAGGGTTAATCAGCCCCAGCATTTT. Translated, it gives CASSVDWRVNQPQHF.

The gene calls are TRBV28 and TRBJ2-7, with D maybe TRBD2 (7 bases). The CDR3 consists of 12 residues. The V end was cut by 6 bases, the J end by 10 bases, with 16 bases between. The germline V gene encodes CDR1 MDHEN and CDR2 SYDVKM. This CDR3 is CASSKRGGEQYF. In DNA, the CDR3 is TGTGCCAGCAGCAAAAGAGGGGGGGAACAGTACTTC.

This clonotype was detected only a few times. J is TRBJ2-7 and V is TRBV5-6; tentatively, D is TRBD1 or TRBD2 (5 bases each). The CDR3 contains 13 residues. The germline V and J ends were trimmed by 4 bases and 0 bases, with 8 bases remaining between them. Germline V gene data show CDR1 as SGHDT and CDR2 as YYEEEE. The DNA of the CDR3 is TGTGCCAGCAGCGGGGACGACTCCTACGAGCAGTACTTC. Protein product: CASSGDDSYEQYF.

This clonotype was seen a few times. The chain has TRBV20-1 and TRBJ2-3; D is possibly TRBD1 (6 bases). The V and J ends lost 0 bases and 5 bases respectively, with 18 bases between them. Germline V gene lookup returns CDR1 DFQATT and CDR2 SNEGSKA (reference sequence). The CDR3 runs 16 residues. CDR3 region: CSARDYTGSEGDTQYF. The CDR3 bases are TGCAGTGCTAGAGATTATACAGGGTCAGAAGGAGATACGCAGTATTTT.